This T cell receptor beta chain was identified in a study of identical twins (TCRdb year 2016). Context from the whole study: To test whether fetal clonotypes persist, this study deep-sequenced TCR alpha and beta repertoires from monozygotic twins, from unrelated adults of various ages, and from cord blood. Replicate twin experiments were performed at different times using different library preparation protocols to rule out contamination.

Remarks on this clonotype: Its antigen is still unknown. Base-call qualities are not available, and no considerably larger clone is one nucleotide away.

Including the terminal cysteine and phenylalanine, the CDR3 comprises 15 residues. Just the 45-base CDR3 DNA is kept, in frame starting at base 1. Between the V and J ends, shortened by 3 bases and 7 bases respectively, the junction contains 17 bases. CDR1 and CDR2, looked up from the germline V gene, are SGHAT and FQNNGV. Overall results and qualifications from the work: Fewer insertions were carried by abundant cord blood beta clonotypes, a similar but weaker trend appeared in young adult naive repertoires, and no such trend appeared in memory repertoires. A weaker excess of twin sharing was found in beta out-of-frame sequences because the signal-to-noise ratio was lowered by fewer shared sequences. Compared with coincidental sharing between unrelated individuals, an excess of low generation-probability sequences was observed among out-of-frame TCR alpha sequences shared between twins. Out-of-frame TCR alpha sharing in monozygotic twins was systematically underestimated by recombination models, whereas sharing between unrelated individuals was in agreement with the recombination models. Zero-insertion analyses could be partly confounded by invariant T cells such as MAIT and iNKT, though diverse VJ usage argued against such confounding for most clonotypes. Conclusions relied on cross-sectional statistical analysis, since the same donors could not be followed over many years.

All donors were healthy Caucasians. Three pairs of female monozygotic twins, all aged about 18 to 29 years, made up the twin cohort. Positive isolation kits from Invitrogen were used to isolate the CD4+ and CD8+ T cell populations. Receptors were amplified or captured by 5' RACE. The sequencer was an Illumina HiSeq 2000. Template switching introduced a universal primer binding site; the final cDNA contained a unique molecular identifier, enabling accurate counting of TCR cDNA molecules. First-strand cDNA for TCR alpha and beta chains was synthesized from specific primers in the conserved constant-segment region. To control for contamination, each cDNA library was double barcoded with a SMART-Mk sample barcode plus Illumina barcodes. TruSeq adapter sequences along with Illumina sample barcodes were introduced in two successive PCR steps. The TCR alpha and beta cDNA libraries were sequenced on the Illumina HiSeq platform using custom primers. Processing in the source paper ran as follows. MiGEC was used to process raw reads and extract unique molecular identifiers, and MiXCR was used to find CDR3 positions. Recombination models were inferred per individual with the repgenHMM and IGoR tools using an EM algorithm. The tcR package in R was used for shared clonotype analysis, with sharing normalized by the product of cloneset sizes. Out-of-frame nonproductive sequences were analyzed to study raw recombination free of thymic and clonal selection effects. The public reads were run again by TCRdb, first through fastp at Q25 and then through MiXCR, and only productive beta chains were kept. CDR3 protein duplicates are merged, each entry listing the most common genes and DNA. TCRdb, rather than the study authors, made the V and J calls. Recorded for this sample are approximately 500,000 distinct CDR3 sequences; roughly 15% of them occurred a single time. The top ten clones comprise roughly 0.43% of the sample.

The same sample was also studied in work on yellow fever vaccine responses in identical twins. As that second paper reports: According to the authors, in identical twins the way T cells responded to vaccination appeared partly convergent and partly personalized. Focusing on identical twins, the study followed the T cell clones that responded to the vaccine, and did so with precision.

This receptor was obtained from a woman younger than 30 in good health. Sequenced material: CD4+ T cells sorted from blood. The chain couples TRBV11-2 to TRBJ2-3; the D gene could be either TRBD1 or TRBD2, each agreeing at 5 bases. CDR3 reads: CASSLGPTPLNTQYF. The DNA sequence is as follows: TGTGCCAGCAGCTTGGGACCTACCCCGCTTAATACGCAGTATTTT.